This TCR beta chain was sequenced for a study of post-analysis software for immune sequencing data. Study-wide background: Included among the disease courses, which were recorded for the cohort, were relapsing-remitting, secondary progressive and progressive-relapsing multiple sclerosis.

General study results and limits: Patients carried 5 or 6 TRBV segments more frequently than controls did, and TRBV5-6, TRBV5-1 and TRBV20-1 were among them. Normalized Chao1 diversity was significantly reduced in patients versus controls.

Germline V lookup: CDR1 LGHNA, CDR2 YSLEER. This CDR3 is 14 amino acids long. V was trimmed by 1 base and J by 7 bases, leaving 13 bases between them. cDNA libraries for TCR beta contained unique molecular identifiers. In TCRdb, the PCR reads were re-called with MiXCR into one record per CDR3 protein. The sample carries a few hundred thousand distinct CDR3 sequences, around 34% recorded once. Worth noting for this clonotype: Its antigen is unidentified.

This TCR derives from a girl aged 10 to 17 with multiple sclerosis. V gene TRBV4-3 combines with J gene TRBJ1-2; D is undetermined. The specimen was blood. In DNA, the CDR3 is TGCGCCAGCAGCCAAGCGGTGACGGTGGGTGGCTACACCTTC. Translated, it gives CASSQAVTVGGYTF.